These T cell receptor beta chains were read from a single sample in a study of cytomegalovirus exposure and HLA in healthy donors. Libraries were prepared by immunoSEQ multiplex PCR; TCRdb keeps only in-frame clonotypes and omits some of them. The table shows roughly 18,000 clones, with about 77% occurring only once. Sequences were obtained from PBMCs. These receptor sequences come from a man between 18 and 35 years old in good health and CMV-seronegative. The CDR3 runs from the conserved cysteine through the conserved F or W. A D gene is named only where the DNA matches it firmly. Clone size appears in some rows only: once, few, many, or a class for an expanded clone.

size	V	D	J	CDR3	DNA
NA	TRBV25-1	NA	TRBJ1-4	CATEADSSSGKLFF	NA
NA	TRBV5-8	NA	TRBJ2-3	CASSLWRASTTDTQYF	TGTGCCAGCAGCTTGTGGAGGGCCAGCACCACAGATACGCAGTATTTT
NA	TRBV29-1	NA	TRBJ1-1	CSVEGRAANTEAFF	TGCAGCGTTGAAGGGCGGGCGGCGAACACTGAAGCTTTCTTT
NA	TRBV29-1	NA	TRBJ2-5	CSVGQLQETQYF	TGCAGCGTTGGACAGTTACAAGAGACCCAGTACTTC
NA	TRBV30	NA	TRBJ1-1	CAWSPGDINTEAFF	TGTGCCTGGAGCCCTGGGGACATAAACACTGAAGCTTTCTTT
NA	TRBV2	TRBD2	TRBJ2-5	CAGTGTSGGNQETQYF	TGTGCCGGAACGGGGACTAGCGGGGGGAACCAAGAGACCCAGTACTTC
NA	TRBV29-1	NA	TRBJ1-2	CSVGSSTYGYTF	TGCAGCGTCGGGTCCTCTACCTATGGCTACACCTTC
NA	TRBV7-2	TRBD1	TRBJ1-4	CASSPRQGNEKLFF	TGTGCCAGCAGCCCACGACAGGGGAATGAAAAACTGTTTTTT
NA	TRBV13	NA	TRBJ1-2	CASSPMYYGYTF	TGTGCCAGCAGCCCCATGTACTATGGCTACACCTTC
NA	TRBV7-2	NA	TRBJ1-1	CASATGIPPAFF	TGTGCCAGCGCCACGGGGATCCCGCCGGCTTTCTTT
few	TRBV10-3	TRBD2	TRBJ2-5	CAISESGLAEPWYQETQYF	TGTGCCATCAGTGAGTCGGGTCTAGCGGAACCCTGGTACCAAGAGACCCAGTACTTC
once	TRBV30	TRBD1	TRBJ2-3	CAWRGQNTDTQYF	TGTGCCTGGAGGGGACAGAACACAGATACGCAGTATTTT
NA	TRBV6-5	NA	TRBJ1-2	CASSYSGVTNYGYTF	TGTGCCAGCAGTTACTCCGGGGTAACTAACTATGGCTACACCTTC
NA	TRBV14	TRBD1	TRBJ1-2	CASSVGQTPSYGYTF	TGTGCCAGCAGCGTGGGACAGACTCCCTCCTATGGCTACACCTTC
NA	TRBV10-2	NA	TRBJ1-5	CASSYGVTSNQPQHF	TGCGCCAGCAGTTACGGGGTGACTAGCAATCAGCCCCAGCATTTT
few	TRBV15	TRBD2	TRBJ2-2	CATSSTWASGTGELFF	TGTGCCACCAGCAGCACCTGGGCTAGCGGGACCGGGGAGCTGTTTTTT
NA	TRBV30	NA	TRBJ2-7	CAWSGFGGPSPYEQYF	TGTGCCTGGAGTGGGTTCGGAGGGCCTTCCCCCTACGAGCAGTACTTC
NA	TRBV4-3	TRBD1	TRBJ1-1	CASSQTGQGNTEAFF	TGCGCCAGCAGCCAAACAGGACAGGGGAACACTGAAGCTTTCTTT
NA	TRBV30	NA	TRBJ2-6	CAWSSLGSSFSGANVLTF	TGTGCCTGGAGCTCTTTGGGCAGTTCATTCTCTGGGGCCAACGTCCTGACTTTC
once	TRBV4-2	NA	TRBJ1-5	CASSQDLGALWQPQHF	NA
NA	TRBV2	NA	TRBJ1-3	CASVAGAVYTGNTIYF	TGTGCCAGCGTCGCTGGAGCAGTTTACACTGGAAACACCATATATTTT
NA	TRBV2	TRBD1	TRBJ1-2	CASTQGYLLSYTF	TGTGCCAGCACACAGGGGTACCTTCTAAGCTACACCTTC
NA	TRBV6-6	NA	TRBJ2-7	CASSTRGATYEQYF	TGTGCCAGCAGTACCCGTGGGGCCACCTACGAGCAGTACTTC
NA	TRBV5-8	NA	TRBJ1-5	CASSLGTDSNQPQHF	TGTGCCAGCAGCTTGGGGACAGATAGCAATCAGCCCCAGCATTTT
NA	TRBV5-1	TRBD1	TRBJ2-5	CASSLAGQGADLMRETQYF	TGCGCCAGCAGCTTGGCGGGACAGGGGGCGGATCTGATGCGGGAGACCCAGTACTTC
NA	TRBV29-1	TRBD2	TRBJ2-3	CSVPLAGGILDTQYF	TGCAGCGTCCCGTTAGCGGGGGGGATACTTGATACGCAGTATTTT
NA	TRBV6-5	NA	TRBJ1-1	CASRFQENTEAFF	TGTGCCAGCAGATTTCAGGAGAACACTGAAGCTTTCTTT
NA	TRBV30	NA	TRBJ2-7	CAWDVGGDEQYF	TGTGCCTGGGACGTCGGCGGCGACGAGCAGTACTTC
few	TRBV6-6	TRBD1	TRBJ1-2	CASSPGGGSSNYGYTF	TGTGCCAGCAGCCCAGGGGGTGGCAGCTCTAACTATGGCTACACCTTC
NA	TRBV30	TRBD2	TRBJ2-1	CAFSGGSYNEQFF	TGTGCCTTTAGCGGGGGGTCTTACAATGAGCAGTTCTTC
NA	TRBV2	TRBD1	TRBJ2-7	CASSEDRGAEQYF	TGTGCCAGCAGTGAGGACAGGGGCGCCGAGCAGTACTTC
NA	TRBV13	TRBD1	TRBJ1-1	CASSRQGALGTEAFF	TGTGCCAGCAGCCGACAGGGGGCTTTGGGCACTGAAGCTTTCTTT
NA	TRBV13	TRBD1	TRBJ1-2	CASSWGTGDNYGYTF	TGTGCCAGCAGCTGGGGGACAGGTGACAACTATGGCTACACCTTC
NA	TRBV30	TRBD1	TRBJ1-1	CAWAGQGFTEAFF	TGTGCCTGGGCGGGACAGGGGTTCACTGAAGCTTTCTTT
NA	TRBV30	TRBD1	TRBJ1-5	CAWSSGQGASQPQHF	TGTGCCTGGAGTTCGGGACAGGGGGCAAGTCAGCCCCAGCATTTT
NA	TRBV30	TRBD1	TRBJ1-5	CAWSRQGAGQPQHF	TGTGCCTGGTCCAGACAGGGGGCAGGTCAGCCCCAGCATTTT
NA	TRBV5-4	TRBD2	TRBJ2-1	CASSLGQASGGGRQFF	TGTGCCAGCAGCTTGGGGCAGGCTAGCGGGGGGGGTAGGCAGTTCTTC
NA	TRBV2	NA	TRBJ1-6	CASSEGGVSPLHF	TGTGCCAGCAGTGAAGGCGGGGTTTCACCCCTCCACTTT
NA	TRBV13	NA	TRBJ2-3	CASSPPRTDTQYF	TGTGCCAGCAGCCCCCCCCGGACAGATACGCAGTATTTT
few	TRBV19	NA	TRBJ2-2	CASSIELDTGELFF	TGTGCCAGTAGTATTGAATTAGACACCGGGGAGCTGTTTTTT
NA	TRBV30	NA	TRBJ2-2	CAWSVRETGELFF	TGTGCCTGGAGTGTTCGAGAAACCGGGGAGCTGTTTTTT
NA	TRBV7-9	NA	TRBJ1-1	CASNYGGREAFF	TGTGCCAGCAACTACGGGGGAAGAGAAGCTTTCTTT
NA	TRBV14	TRBD1	TRBJ2-1	CASSLPGQGNNEQFF	TGTGCCAGCAGCCTCCCGGGACAGGGTAACAATGAGCAGTTCTTC